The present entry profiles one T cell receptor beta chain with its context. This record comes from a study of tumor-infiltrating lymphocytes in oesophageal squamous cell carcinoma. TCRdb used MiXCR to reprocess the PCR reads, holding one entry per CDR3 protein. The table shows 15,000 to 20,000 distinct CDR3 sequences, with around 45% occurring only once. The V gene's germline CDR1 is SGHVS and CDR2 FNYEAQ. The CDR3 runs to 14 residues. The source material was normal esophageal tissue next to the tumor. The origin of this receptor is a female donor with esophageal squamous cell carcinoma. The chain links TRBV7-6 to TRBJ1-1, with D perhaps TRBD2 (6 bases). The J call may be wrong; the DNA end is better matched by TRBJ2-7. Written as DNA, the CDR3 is TGTGCCAGCAGCTTAGGGGGGGAGTGCTTTGAGCAGTACTTC. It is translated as CASSLGGECFEQYF.